The rows below give T cell receptor beta chains drawn from one sample of a study of T cell repertoires in cytomegalovirus infection. TCRdb called the reads again in MiXCR, with one record for every CDR3 protein. The data contain a few hundred thousand distinct CDR3 sequences, around 27% of them singletons. The sequencing input was PBMCs. The receptors derive from a human donor in good health (CMV status not recorded). Some clones in this sample may be carry-over from other donors' samples. Each CDR3 is given with its conserved first and last residue. A D gene is named only where the DNA matches it firmly. Clone size, where shown, is once, few, many, or a class for clones that have expanded.

TRBV25-1	TRBJ2-5	few	.	TGTGCCAGCAGTGATTTGAGGGGGGGGACCCAGTACTTC	CASSDLRGGTQYF
TRBV12-3/TRBV12-4	TRBJ1-2	few	.	TGTGCCAGCAGTTCCTATGGGGGGGCGCGTGGCTACACCTTC	CASSSYGGARGYTF
TRBV7-8	TRBJ2-5	.	.	TGTGCCAGCAGCTTACGGGCAGACAGTCGGGAGACCCAGTACTTC	CASSLRADSRETQYF
TRBV12-3/TRBV12-4	TRBJ1-1	many	TRBD1	TGTGCCAGCAGTTCGACAGGGGTGGGAAACACTGAAGCTTTCTTT	CASSSTGVGNTEAFF
TRBV7-2	TRBJ2-3	once	TRBD2	TGTGCCAGCAGTTTTTCTAGCGGGAGGGCCGACGTAGCAGATACGCAGTATTTT	CASSFSSGRADVADTQYF
TRBV19	TRBJ2-7	few	.	TGTGCCAGTAGTATAACGACCGGGACACCCCTCTACGAGCAGTACTTC	CASSITTGTPLYEQYF
TRBV12-3/TRBV12-4	TRBJ2-2	many	.	TGTGCCAGCAGTAACAGGGTAGCCGGGGAGCTGTTTTTT	CASSNRVAGELFF
TRBV20-1	TRBJ2-1	.	.	TGCAGTGCCCAAGGGACTTCCAATATTTACAATGAGCAGTTCTTC	CSAQGTSNIYNEQFF
TRBV12-3/TRBV12-4	TRBJ1-1	.	TRBD1	TGTGCCAGCAGTTTAACAGGGGGGGAAGCTTTCTTT	CASSLTGGEAFF
TRBV6-6	TRBJ2-1	.	TRBD2	TGTGCCAGCAGTTACTTAGCGGGGAAATACAATGAGCAGTTCTTC	CASSYLAGKYNEQFF
TRBV29-1	TRBJ2-3	few	.	TGCAGCGTTGAAGATCTTCGGGGTAGGAAGGCAGATACGCAGTATTTT	CSVEDLRGRKADTQYF
TRBV27	TRBJ2-1	.	TRBD2	TGTGCCAGCAGTTTTAATGGCGGGAGCTCATACAATGAGCAGTTCTTC	CASSFNGGSSYNEQFF
TRBV19	TRBJ2-1	.	TRBD1	TGTGCCAGCACAAGGACCGGGACAGGGTATGAGCAGTTCTTC	CASTRTGTGYEQFF
TRBV20-1	TRBJ2-1	.	TRBD2	TGCAGTGCTAGACCTCCTAGCGGGAGATTCAACAATGAGCAGTTCTTC	CSARPPSGRFNNEQFF
TRBV7-9	TRBJ1-1	many	.	TGTGCCAGCAGCGGGGGACACAAATCCCCAATGAACACTGAAGCTTTCTTT	CASSGGHKSPMNTEAFF
TRBV5-4	TRBJ2-1	few	TRBD2	TGTGCCAGCAGTCAACGGACTAGCGGGGACTACAATGAGCAGTTCTTC	CASSQRTSGDYNEQFF
TRBV7-2	TRBJ2-7	few	TRBD2	TGTGCCAGCAGCTTAGACACTAGCGGAAGTTACGAGCAGTACTTC	CASSLDTSGSYEQYF
TRBV7-9	TRBJ2-3	.	.	TGTGCCAGCAGCAAAGGGGGGATCGGCCCAGATACGCAGTATTTT	CASSKGGIGPDTQYF
TRBV2	TRBJ1-4	once	.	TGTGCCAGCAGAACGGCTTCAACTAATGAAAAACTGTTTTTT	CASRTASTNEKLFF
TRBV19	TRBJ2-1	.	.	TGTGCCAGTAGTCGGGCCACCTACAATGAGCAGTTCTTC	CASSRATYNEQFF
TRBV20-1	TRBJ2-7	.	TRBD2	TGCAGTGGGGGACTAGCGCCGATCTACGAGCAGTACTTC	CSGGLAPIYEQYF
TRBV7-2	TRBJ2-1	.	.	TGTGCCAGCAGCTTAGCGAGGGAGCGTGGAGAGCAGTTCTTC	CASSLARERGEQFF
TRBV27	TRBJ1-5	.	TRBD1	TGTGCCAGCAAGAAGGGACAGGGGAATCAGCCCCAGCATTTT	CASKKGQGNQPQHF
TRBV19	TRBJ1-5	few	.	TGTGCCAGTAGTAAGGAGCGGTATGGGCCCCAGCATTTT	CASSKERYGPQHF
TRBV6-8	TRBJ1-1	.	.	TGTGCCAGCAGTTACGATGAGGACACTGAAGCTTTCTTT	CASSYDEDTEAFF
TRBV28	TRBJ2-1	few	.	TGTGCCAGCAGTTTATCCGGGAGCGATGAGCAGTTCTTC	CASSLSGSDEQFF
TRBV29-1	TRBJ2-6	.	.	TGCAGCGTCAAGGTTGGGGCCAACGTCCTGACTTTC	CSVKVGANVLTF
TRBV5-4	TRBJ1-2	few	.	TGTGCCAGCAGCTCGGGGGGACAAGGGGTCATTGGCTACACCTTC	CASSSGGQGVIGYTF
TRBV3-1	TRBJ2-7	.	TRBD2	TGTGCCAGCAGCCAGACTAGCGGGAGGGCCAGCTCCTACGAGCAGTACTTC	CASSQTSGRASSYEQYF
TRBV6-2/TRBV6-3	TRBJ2-7	.	.	TGTGCCAGCAGTTACCCCCAGGGAAGGGCCTACGAGCAGTACTTC	CASSYPQGRAYEQYF
TRBV4-3	TRBJ1-2	.	.	TGCGCCAGCAGCCTAAGCCCCCTTGGGGGCTACACCTTC	CASSLSPLGGYTF
TRBV6-1	TRBJ1-1	.	TRBD1	TGTGCCAGCACCCGGACAGGGACCATGAACACTGAAGCTTTCTTT	CASTRTGTMNTEAFF
TRBV19	TRBJ1-5	.	TRBD1	TGTGCCACTCAGGACGGGACAGGAGGCCGACAGCCCCAGCATTTT	CATQDGTGGRQPQHF
TRBV6-2/TRBV6-3	TRBJ2-3	few	TRBD2	TGTGCCAGCAGGCCGGGAGGGCCCAGGTACGGGGATACGCAGTATTTT	CASRPGGPRYGDTQYF
TRBV20-1	TRBJ2-5	.	.	TGCACAACGGGAGCCTCCCAAGAGACCCAGTACTTC	CTTGASQETQYF
TRBV7-2	TRBJ2-7	many	.	TGTGCCAGCGGGGAATACGAGCAGTACTTC	CASGEYEQYF
TRBV6-1	TRBJ2-1	few	.	TGTGCCAGCAGGGAAAGGAACAACGGGGTTGAGCAGTTCTTC	CASRERNNGVEQFF
TRBV6-6	TRBJ2-5	.	.	TGTGCCAGCAGTTACGTCGACACGGGGCGAGAGACCCAGTACTTC	CASSYVDTGRETQYF
TRBV7-8	TRBJ1-5	many	.	TGTGCCAGCAGCTTAGCGGTGGGATTAAGCAATCAGCCCCAGCATTTT	CASSLAVGLSNQPQHF
TRBV27	TRBJ1-1	few	TRBD1	TGTGCCAGCAGTCAGGGACAGGGGGTTCCGGGCACTGAAGCTTTCTTT	CASSQGQGVPGTEAFF
TRBV4-1	TRBJ2-7	few	.	TGCGCCAGCAGCCCCCGGGACGGCTCCTACGAGCAGTACTTC	CASSPRDGSYEQYF
TRBV18	TRBJ1-1	few	.	TGTGCCAGCTCACCACCTTCAGCACAGGTGAACACTGAAGCTTTCTTT	CASSPPSAQVNTEAFF
TRBV6-2/TRBV6-3	TRBJ1-5	few	TRBD1	TGTGCCAGCAGTAATCGACAGGGGGATCAGCCCCAGCATTTT	CASSNRQGDQPQHF
TRBV7-6	TRBJ2-1	.	TRBD2	TGTGCCAGCAGCTTAGATAGCGGGAAACACAATGAGCAGTTCTTC	CASSLDSGKHNEQFF
TRBV11-1	TRBJ1-5	.	.	TGTGCCGGGCTAGGGCAGGGGAATCAGCCCCAGCATTTT	CAGLGQGNQPQHF
TRBV28	TRBJ1-2	.	.	TGTGCCAGCAGTTTATCGGGCCTGTTTCGGGAGTCCAACTATGGCTACACCTTC	CASSLSGLFRESNYGYTF
TRBV15	TRBJ1-5	few	.	TGTGCCACCAGCAGAGTTATTAGGGCCAATCAGCCCCAGCATTTT	CATSRVIRANQPQHF
TRBV7-7	TRBJ2-5	.	TRBD2	TGTGCCAGCAGCCGCGGAGGGACTAGCGGGAAAGAGACCCAGTACTTC	CASSRGGTSGKETQYF
TRBV7-3	TRBJ1-1	many	.	TGTGCCAGCAGCTTAGGACAGCAGAACACTGAAGCTTTCTTT	CASSLGQQNTEAFF
TRBV6-2/TRBV6-3	TRBJ1-1	.	TRBD1	TGTGCCAGCAGTGGTCAGACAGGGGGAACTGAAGCTTTCTTT	CASSGQTGGTEAFF
TRBV10-3	TRBJ2-2	few	TRBD1	TGTGCCATCAGTGGACAGGGGTGGGACACCGGGGAGCTGTTTTTT	CAISGQGWDTGELFF
TRBV7-8	TRBJ2-1	many	.	TGTGCCAGCAGCTTAATCCCCTACAGTTCCGGCGATGAGCAGTTCTTC	CASSLIPYSSGDEQFF
TRBV11-2	TRBJ2-3	few	TRBD2	TGTGCCAGCAGCTTACGTGTCGGACTAGTTAGCACAGATACGCAGTATTTT	CASSLRVGLVSTDTQYF